This T cell receptor beta chain was profiled in a study of cytotoxic CD8 clonotypes in ibrutinib-treated CLL. The study's findings and limits: Baseline clonality was higher than in age-matched healthy donors and moved in step with circulating CD8+ T-cell counts. Sustained-remission and progressing patients' sampling times differed.

The data were produced by immunoSEQ multiplex PCR, yet TCRdb's version contains in-frame clones alone and is incomplete. The top ten clones hold 7.5% to 8% of a sample with around 140,000 clones, 65% to 85% of them seen once. Details on this clone: What it binds is not known.

This CDR3 contains 11 residues. CDR1 SGHNT and CDR2 YYREEE come from the germline V gene (reference sequence). With 7 bases removed from V and 5 bases from J, the gap between germline ends came to 9 bases. From cryopreserved PBMCs came about 2 micrograms of genomic DNA used for TCR beta libraries. The receptor comes from a human donor with chronic lymphocytic leukemia. V gene TRBV5-4 combines with J gene TRBJ2-5; D gene uncertain. Material: PBMCs, obtained after 36 months of ibrutinib treatment. CDR3 coding DNA: TGTGCCAGCCGCATGGGGGAGACCCAGTACTTC. Amino acid sequence: CASRMGETQYF.